This record covers a single T cell receptor beta chain. Arm-PCR with iRepertoire HTBI primers amplified the CDR3 regions for these TCR beta libraries. A single record per CDR3 protein comes from TCRdb applying MiXCR to the multiplex PCR reads. The sample holds roughly 420,000 distinct CDR3 sequences, approximately 16% seen once. The sample originates from a study of regulatory T cells in long-lasting Graves disease. Time point reported: newly diagnosed GD, antithyroid drugs for less than 3 months. PBMCs were the source of the RNA used for TCR sequencing. These data were likewise used in another study, on T cells in Graves' hyperthyroidism and ophthalmopathy.

The material was peripheral blood mononuclear cells (PBMCs), obtained at new diagnosis, from a patient treated with antithyroid drugs. The source of this sequence is a woman aged 18-35 years with Graves disease.

The DNA of the CDR3 is TGTGCCAGTTCTACGACAGGGGGCCGGAATTCACCCCTCCACTTT. This encodes CASSTTGGRNSPLHF. The chain recombines TRBV19 with TRBJ1-6, with TRBD1 matching 10 bases. The CDR3 extends over 15 amino acids. Trimming at V came to 8 bases and at J to 7 bases, leaving 8 bases not matched to a gene. Germline assignment: CDR1 LNHDA and CDR2 SQIVND (reference sequence).